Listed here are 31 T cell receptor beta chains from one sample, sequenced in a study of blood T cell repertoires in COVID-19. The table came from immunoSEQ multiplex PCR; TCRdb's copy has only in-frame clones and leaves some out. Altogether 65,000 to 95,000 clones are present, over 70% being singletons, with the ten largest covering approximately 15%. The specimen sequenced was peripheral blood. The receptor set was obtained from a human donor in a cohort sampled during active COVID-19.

Written as DNA, the CDR3 is TGTGCCAGCAGTTCCCCCTCGGGACAGGGATCAAATGAGCAGTTCTTC. Its protein product is CASSSPSGQGSNEQFF. The rearrangement uses TRBV27 and TRBJ2-1; 9 bases align to TRBD1. With 4 bases clipped from V and 7 bases from J, the junction kept 11 bases outside the gene matches. The germline V gene encodes CDR1 MNHEY and CDR2 SMNVEV (reference sequence). The CDR3 spans 16 residues.

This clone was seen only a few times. The chain's CDR3 is CAIRQGLYNEQFF. CDR3 DNA: TGTGCCATCCGACAGGGCCTGTACAATGAGCAGTTCTTC. The chain joins TRBV27 to TRBJ2-1, with 7 bases aligning to TRBD1. CDR1 is MNHEY and CDR2 is SMNVEV in the germline V gene (reference sequence). The V gene end was trimmed by 10 bases and the J gene end by 4 bases; junction bases not matched to a gene: 7. CDR3 length: 13 amino acids.

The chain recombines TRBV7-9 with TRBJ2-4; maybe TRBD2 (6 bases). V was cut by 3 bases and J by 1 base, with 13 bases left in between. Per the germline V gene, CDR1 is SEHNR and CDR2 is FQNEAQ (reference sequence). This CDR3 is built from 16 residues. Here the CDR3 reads CASSLEGATAKNIQYF. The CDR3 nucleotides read TGTGCCAGCAGCTTGGAGGGCGCAACGGCCAAAAACATTCAGTACTTC.

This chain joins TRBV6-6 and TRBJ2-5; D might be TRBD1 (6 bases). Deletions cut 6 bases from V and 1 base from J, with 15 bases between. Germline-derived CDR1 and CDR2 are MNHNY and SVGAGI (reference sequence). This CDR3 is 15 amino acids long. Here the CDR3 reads CASRSRQDSQETQYF. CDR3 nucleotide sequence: TGTGCCAGCAGATCTCGACAGGACAGCCAAGAGACCCAGTACTTC.

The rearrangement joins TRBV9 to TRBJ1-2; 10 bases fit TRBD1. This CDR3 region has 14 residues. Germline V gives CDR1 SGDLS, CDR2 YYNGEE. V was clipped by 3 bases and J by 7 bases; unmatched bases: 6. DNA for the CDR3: TGTGCCAGCAGCGCCCCCGGGACAGGGGTTGGCTACACCTTC. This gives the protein CASSAPGTGVGYTF.

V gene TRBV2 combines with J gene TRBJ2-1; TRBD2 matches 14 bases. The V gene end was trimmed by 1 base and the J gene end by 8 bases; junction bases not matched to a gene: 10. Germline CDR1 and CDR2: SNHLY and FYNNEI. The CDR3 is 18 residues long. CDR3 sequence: CASSEDLAGLAGVYEQFF. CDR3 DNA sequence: TGTGCCAGCAGTGAAGATTTAGCGGGACTAGCGGGAGTTTATGAGCAGTTCTTC.

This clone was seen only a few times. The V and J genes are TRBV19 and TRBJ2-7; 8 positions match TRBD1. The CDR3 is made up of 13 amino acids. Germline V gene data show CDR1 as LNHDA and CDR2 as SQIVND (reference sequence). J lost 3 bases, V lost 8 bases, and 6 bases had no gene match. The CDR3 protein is CASGTGTFYEQYF. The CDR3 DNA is TGTGCCAGTGGGACAGGCACCTTCTACGAGCAGTACTTC.

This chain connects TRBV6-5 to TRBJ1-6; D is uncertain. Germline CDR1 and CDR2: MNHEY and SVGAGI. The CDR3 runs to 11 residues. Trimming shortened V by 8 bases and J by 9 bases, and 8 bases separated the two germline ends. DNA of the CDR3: TGTGCCAGCGGCGGGAGTTCACCCCTCCACTTT. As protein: CASGGSSPLHF.

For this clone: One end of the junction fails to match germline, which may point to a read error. This CDR3 is CASSLVKWTSGGPQETQYF. CDR3 sequence (DNA): TGTGCTAGCAGCTTAGTAAAGTGGACTAGCGGGGGGCCTCAAGAGACCCAGTACTTC. The chain recombines TRBV7-7 with TRBJ2-5; 14 bases are a match to TRBD2. Germline loops: CDR1 SSHAT, CDR2 FNYEAQ (reference sequence). CDR3 length: 19 amino acids.

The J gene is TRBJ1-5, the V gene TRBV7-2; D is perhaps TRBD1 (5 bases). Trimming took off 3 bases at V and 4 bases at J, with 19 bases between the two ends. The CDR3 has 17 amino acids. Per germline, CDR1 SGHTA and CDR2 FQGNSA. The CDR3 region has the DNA TGTGCCAGCAGCTTCAGGGCACCGGGACTACTGAATCAGCCCCAGCATTTT. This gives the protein CASSFRAPGLLNQPQHF.

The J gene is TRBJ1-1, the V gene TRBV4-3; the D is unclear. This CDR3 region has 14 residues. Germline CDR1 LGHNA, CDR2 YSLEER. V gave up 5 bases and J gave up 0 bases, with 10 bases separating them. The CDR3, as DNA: TGCGCCAGCAGCAACAGCCTTATGAACACTGAAGCTTTCTTT. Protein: CASSNSLMNTEAFF.

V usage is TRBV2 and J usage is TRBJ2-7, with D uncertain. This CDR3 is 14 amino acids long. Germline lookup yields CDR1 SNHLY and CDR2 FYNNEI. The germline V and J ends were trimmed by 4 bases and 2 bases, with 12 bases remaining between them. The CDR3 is CASSVEAITYEQYF. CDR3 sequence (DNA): TGTGCCAGCAGTGTTGAGGCCATAACCTACGAGCAGTACTTC.

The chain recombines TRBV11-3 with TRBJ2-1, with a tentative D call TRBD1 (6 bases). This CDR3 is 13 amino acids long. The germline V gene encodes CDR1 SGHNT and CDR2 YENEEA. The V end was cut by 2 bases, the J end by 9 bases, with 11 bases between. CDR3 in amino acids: CASSLYRVGEQFF. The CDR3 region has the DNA TGTGCCAGCAGCTTATACAGGGTCGGTGAGCAGTTCTTC.

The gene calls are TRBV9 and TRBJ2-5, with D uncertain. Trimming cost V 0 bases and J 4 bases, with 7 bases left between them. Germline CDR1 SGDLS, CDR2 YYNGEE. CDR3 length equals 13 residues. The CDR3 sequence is CASSVGLLETQYF. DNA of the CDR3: TGTGCCAGCAGCGTAGGGCTGTTAGAGACCCAGTACTTC. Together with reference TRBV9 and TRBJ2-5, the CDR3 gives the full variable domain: DSGVTQTPKHLITATGQRVTLRCSPRSGDLSVYWYQQSLDQGLQFLIQYYNGEERAKGNILERFSAQQFPDLHSELNLSSLELGDSALYFCASSVGLLETQYFGPGTRLLVL.

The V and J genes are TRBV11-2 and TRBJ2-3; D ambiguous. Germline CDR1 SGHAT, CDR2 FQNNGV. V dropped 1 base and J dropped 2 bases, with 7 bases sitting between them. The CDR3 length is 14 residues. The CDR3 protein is CASSLAVPTDTQYF. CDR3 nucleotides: TGTGCCAGCAGCTTAGCGGTTCCCACAGATACGCAGTATTTT.

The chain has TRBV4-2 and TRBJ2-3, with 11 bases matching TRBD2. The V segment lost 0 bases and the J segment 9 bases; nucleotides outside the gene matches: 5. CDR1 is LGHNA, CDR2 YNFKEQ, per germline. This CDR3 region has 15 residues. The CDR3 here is CASSQDGLAGGTQYF. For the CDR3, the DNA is TGTGCCAGCAGCCAAGACGGGCTAGCGGGAGGAACGCAGTATTTT.

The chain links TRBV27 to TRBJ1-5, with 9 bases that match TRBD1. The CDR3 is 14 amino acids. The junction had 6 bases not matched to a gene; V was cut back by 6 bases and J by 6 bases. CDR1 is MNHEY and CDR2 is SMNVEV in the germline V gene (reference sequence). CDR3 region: CASSPGTGIQPQHF. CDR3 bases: TGTGCCAGCAGCCCCGGGACAGGGATTCAGCCCCAGCATTTT.

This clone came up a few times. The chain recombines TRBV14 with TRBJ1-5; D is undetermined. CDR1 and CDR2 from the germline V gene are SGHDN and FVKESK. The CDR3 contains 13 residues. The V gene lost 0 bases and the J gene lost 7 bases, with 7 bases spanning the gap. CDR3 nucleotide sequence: TGTGCCAGCAGCCAAGATTTGGGCCAGCCCCAGCATTTT. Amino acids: CASSQDLGQPQHF.

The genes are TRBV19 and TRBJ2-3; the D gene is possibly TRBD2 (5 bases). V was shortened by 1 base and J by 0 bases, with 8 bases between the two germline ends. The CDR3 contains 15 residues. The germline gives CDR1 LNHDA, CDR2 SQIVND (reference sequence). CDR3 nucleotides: TGTGCCAGTAGTATAGGAAGCGGAAGCACAGATACGCAGTATTTT. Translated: CASSIGSGSTDTQYF.

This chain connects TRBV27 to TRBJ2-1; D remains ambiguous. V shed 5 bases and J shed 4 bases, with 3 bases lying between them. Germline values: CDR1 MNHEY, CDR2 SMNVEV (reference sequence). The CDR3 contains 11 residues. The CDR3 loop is CASSTYNEQFF. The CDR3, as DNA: TGTGCCAGCAGTACTTACAATGAGCAGTTCTTC.

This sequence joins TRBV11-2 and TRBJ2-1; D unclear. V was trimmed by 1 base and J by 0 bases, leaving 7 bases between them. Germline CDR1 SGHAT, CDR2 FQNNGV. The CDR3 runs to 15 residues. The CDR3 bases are TGTGCCAGCAGCTTAGCAGAGGCCTCCTACAATGAGCAGTTCTTC. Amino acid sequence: CASSLAEASYNEQFF.

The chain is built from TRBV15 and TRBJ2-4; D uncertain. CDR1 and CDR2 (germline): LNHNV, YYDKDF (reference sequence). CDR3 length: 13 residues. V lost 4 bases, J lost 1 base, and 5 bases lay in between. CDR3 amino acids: CATSTVAKNIQYF. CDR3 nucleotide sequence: TGTGCCACCAGCACGGTTGCCAAAAACATTCAGTACTTC.

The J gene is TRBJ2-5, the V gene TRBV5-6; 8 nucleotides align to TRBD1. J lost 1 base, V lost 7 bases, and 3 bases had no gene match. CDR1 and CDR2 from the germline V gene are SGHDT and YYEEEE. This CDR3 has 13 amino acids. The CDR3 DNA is TGTGCCAGCGGACAGGGTATCCAAGAGACCCAGTACTTC. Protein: CASGQGIQETQYF.

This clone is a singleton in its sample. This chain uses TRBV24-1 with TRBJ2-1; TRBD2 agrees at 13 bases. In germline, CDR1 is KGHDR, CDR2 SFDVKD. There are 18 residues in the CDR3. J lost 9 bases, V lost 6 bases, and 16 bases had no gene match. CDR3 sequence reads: CATSTPRRGLAGEIEQFF. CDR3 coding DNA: TGTGCCACCAGTACCCCCCGCCGAGGACTAGCGGGAGAGATTGAGCAGTTCTTC.

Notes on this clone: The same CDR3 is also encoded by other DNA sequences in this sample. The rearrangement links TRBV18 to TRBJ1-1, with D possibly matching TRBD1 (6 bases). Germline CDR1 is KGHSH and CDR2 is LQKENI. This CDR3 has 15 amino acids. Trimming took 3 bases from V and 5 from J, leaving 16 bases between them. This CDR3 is CASSPTTGWGTEAFF. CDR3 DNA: TGTGCCAGCTCACCCACTACAGGGTGGGGAACTGAAGCTTTCTTT.

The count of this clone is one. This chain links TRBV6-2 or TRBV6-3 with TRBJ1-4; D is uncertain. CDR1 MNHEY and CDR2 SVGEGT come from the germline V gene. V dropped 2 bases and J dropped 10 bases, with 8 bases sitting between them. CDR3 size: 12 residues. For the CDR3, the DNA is TGTGCCAGCAGTTACGTCGAGGGAAAACTGTTTTTT. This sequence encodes CASSYVEGKLFF.

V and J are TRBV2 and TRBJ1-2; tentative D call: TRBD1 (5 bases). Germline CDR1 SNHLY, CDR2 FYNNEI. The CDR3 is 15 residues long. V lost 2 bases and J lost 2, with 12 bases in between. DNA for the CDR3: TGTGCCAGCAGTGAACAGGGAAGAGGAAACTATGGCTACACCTTC. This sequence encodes CASSEQGRGNYGYTF.

CDR3 amino acids: CASSLTTADTEAFF. The CDR3 nucleotides read TGTGCCAGCAGTCTTACGACAGCCGACACTGAAGCTTTCTTT. This chain links TRBV27 with TRBJ1-1; possibly TRBD1 for D (5 bases). Trimming pared 5 bases from V and 3 bases from J, leaving 13 bases between. There are 14 residues in the CDR3. CDR1 is MNHEY and CDR2 is SMNVEV in the germline V gene (reference sequence).

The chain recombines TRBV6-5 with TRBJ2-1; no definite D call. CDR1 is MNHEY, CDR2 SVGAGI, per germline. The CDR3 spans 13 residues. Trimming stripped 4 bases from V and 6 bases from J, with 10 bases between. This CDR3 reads CASSSSKINEQFF. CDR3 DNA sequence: TGTGCCAGCAGTTCGTCTAAGATCAATGAGCAGTTCTTC.

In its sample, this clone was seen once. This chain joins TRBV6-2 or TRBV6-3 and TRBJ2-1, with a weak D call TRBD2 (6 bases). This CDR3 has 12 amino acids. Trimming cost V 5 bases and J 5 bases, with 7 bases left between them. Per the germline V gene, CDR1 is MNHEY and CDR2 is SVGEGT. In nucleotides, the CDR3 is TGTGCCAGCAGTGGACTAAACAATGAGCAGTTCTTC. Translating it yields CASSGLNNEQFF.

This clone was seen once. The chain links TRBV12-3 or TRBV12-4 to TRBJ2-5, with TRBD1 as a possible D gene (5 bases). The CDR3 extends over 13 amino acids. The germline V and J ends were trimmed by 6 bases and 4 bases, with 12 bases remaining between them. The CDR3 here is CASSKRQGETQYF. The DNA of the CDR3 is TGTGCCAGCAGCAAAAGGCAGGGAGAGACCCAGTACTTC.